This T cell receptor beta chain was observed in a study of control samples from healthy donors and cancer patients (dated by TCRdb to between 2020 and 2021). About this clone itself: It lacks a known antigen. Base qualities are missing; no much larger clone stands one base away.

Library preparation used the immunoSEQ multiplex PCR assay. TCRdb limited this immuneACCESS table to in-frame rearrangements with V and J called. A share of clones is missing; checked studies link under half to unresolved V genes, and the rest is unexplained. The sample table shows about 89,000 clones, and 86% are seen once. The top ten constitute approximately 21% of the sample. The CDR1 and CDR2 encoded by the germline V gene are SGDLS and YYNGEE. The CDR3 runs 15 amino acids, cysteine and phenylalanine included. The read is trimmed to its CDR3 DNA, 45 bases read in frame from base 1. The junction shows trimming of 3 bases on V and 1 base on J, plus 14 bases between the germline ends.

Sequenced material: blood. The receptor was derived from a man aged 25-45 years in good health. The chain employs TRBV9 and TRBJ2-7, with the D call tentatively TRBD1 or TRBD2, each fitting 5 bases. The DNA sequence follows: TGTGCCAGCAGCGGATCCTGGGACGGATCCTACGAGCAGTACTTC. The encoded protein is CASSGSWDGSYEQYF.